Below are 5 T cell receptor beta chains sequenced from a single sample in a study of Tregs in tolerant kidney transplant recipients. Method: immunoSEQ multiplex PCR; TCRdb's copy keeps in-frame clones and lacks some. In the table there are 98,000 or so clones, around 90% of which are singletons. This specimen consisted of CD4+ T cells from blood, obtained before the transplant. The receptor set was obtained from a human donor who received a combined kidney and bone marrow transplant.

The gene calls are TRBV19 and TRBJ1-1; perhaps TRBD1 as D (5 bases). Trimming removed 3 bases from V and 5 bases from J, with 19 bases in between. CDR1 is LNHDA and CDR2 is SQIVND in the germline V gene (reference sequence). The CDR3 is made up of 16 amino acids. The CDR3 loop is CASSITRAGRGTEAFF. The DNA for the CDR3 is TGTGCCAGTAGTATTACGAGGGCAGGGCGGGGTACTGAAGCTTTCTTT.

The CDR3, as DNA: TGTGCCAGTACCAGGACAGGAGTTTCTAACTATGGCTACACCTTC. It yields the protein CASTRTGVSNYGYTF. V is TRBV19 and J is TRBJ1-2; 7 bases align to TRBD1. Germline assignment: CDR1 LNHDA and CDR2 SQIVND (reference sequence). The V segment lost 7 bases and the J segment 0 bases; nucleotides outside the gene matches: 8. This CDR3 contains 15 residues.

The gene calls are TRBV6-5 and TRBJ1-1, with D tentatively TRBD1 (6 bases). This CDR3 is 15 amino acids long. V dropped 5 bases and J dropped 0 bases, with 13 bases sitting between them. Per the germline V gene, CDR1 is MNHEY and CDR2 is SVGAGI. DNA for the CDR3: TGTGCCAGCAGTCCGGCGGACAGCCTGAACACTGAAGCTTTCTTT. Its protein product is CASSPADSLNTEAFF.

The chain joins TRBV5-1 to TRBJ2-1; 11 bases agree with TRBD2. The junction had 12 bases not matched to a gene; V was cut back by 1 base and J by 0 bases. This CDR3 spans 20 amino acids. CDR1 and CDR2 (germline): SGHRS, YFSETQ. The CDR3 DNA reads TGCGCCAGCAGCTTGTCCCTAGCGGGAGGATCCATTAGCTCCTACAATGAGCAGTTCTTC. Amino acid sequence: CASSLSLAGGSISSYNEQFF.

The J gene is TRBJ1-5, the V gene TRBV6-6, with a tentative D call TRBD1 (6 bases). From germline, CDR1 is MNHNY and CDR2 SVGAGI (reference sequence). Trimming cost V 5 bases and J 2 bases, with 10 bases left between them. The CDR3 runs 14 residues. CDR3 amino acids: CASSRGSGNQPQHF. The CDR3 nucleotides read TGTGCCAGCAGTAGGGGGTCTGGCAATCAGCCCCAGCATTTT.